The rows below give T cell receptor beta chains drawn from one sample of a study of Graves' ophthalmopathy and Graves' hyperthyroidism. From the multiplex PCR reads, TCRdb called clonotypes with MiXCR, one entry per CDR3 protein. The table shows fewer than 650,000 distinct CDR3 sequences, with 20% to 25% occurring only once. The sample consisted of peripheral blood. The receptor set was obtained from a woman aged 18-29 years with stable Graves' hyperthyroidism. Some clones in this sample may be carry-over from other donors' samples. CDR3s include the opening cysteine and the closing phenylalanine or tryptophan. D genes are given only for firm matches. Size is omitted from some rows. Given values are once, few, many or a class for expanded clones.

D gene	clone size	V gene	J gene	CDR3 DNA	CDR3 protein
.	many	TRBV12-3/TRBV12-4	TRBJ2-5	TGTGCCAGCAGAAGTGACGGGGGAACCCAAGAGACCCAGTACTTC	CASRSDGGTQETQYF
.	many	TRBV6-1	TRBJ1-3	TGTGCCAGCAGTGACAGGGGTTACACCATATATTTT	CASSDRGYTIYF
TRBD1	many	TRBV27	TRBJ1-1	TGTGCCAGCAGTCCCATTGGAGGGGGCATCGGCACTGAAGCTTTCTTT	CASSPIGGGIGTEAFF
TRBD1	few	TRBV28	TRBJ1-2	TGTGCCAGCAGTCGTGGACAGGGAGAGTATGGCTACACCTTC	CASSRGQGEYGYTF
.	many	TRBV6-1	TRBJ2-5	TGTGCCAGCAGCCCCCGTGGAGGGGGAGAGACCCAGTACTTC	CASSPRGGGETQYF
TRBD1	many	TRBV6-5	TRBJ1-5	TGTGCCAGCAGTCCCCCTGGACAGGAAGGTCAGCCCCAGCATTTT	CASSPPGQEGQPQHF
.	many	TRBV5-1	TRBJ2-7	TGCGCCAGCAGCTTGTCCAGGGGTCACGAGCAGTACTTC	CASSLSRGHEQYF
.	many	TRBV6-1	TRBJ2-7	TGTGCCAGCAGCAAAGCTACAGGGCCTAGGGACGAGCAGTACTTC	CASSKATGPRDEQYF
TRBD2	few	TRBV12-3/TRBV12-4	TRBJ2-5	TGTGCCAGCAGTTCCCTTCGCGGGGGGGCTGTAAAGACCCAGTACTTC	CASSSLRGGAVKTQYF
TRBD2	many	TRBV30	TRBJ2-7	TGTGCCTGGAGTAAAGGCTCTAGCGGATCCTACGAGCAGTACTTC	CAWSKGSSGSYEQYF
.	many	TRBV20-1	TRBJ1-1	TGCAGTGCTAGTCAGGGGTTTAAAGCTTTCTTT	CSASQGFKAFF
.	many	TRBV7-2	TRBJ2-7	TGTGCCAGCAGCTCAGCGGGCTCGGGGGAGCAGTACTTC	CASSSAGSGEQYF
.	.	TRBV7-2	TRBJ2-7	TGTGCCAGCAGCTCAGGGTTACAGCAGTGCTTC	CASSSGLQQCF
.	.	TRBV11-2	TRBJ1-1	TGTGCCAGCATCTATTTGACCGGTAGGACTGAAGCTTTCTTT	CASIYLTGRTEAFF
TRBD1	many	TRBV2	TRBJ1-1	TGTGCCAGCAGGCTGGGACAGCCGAACACTGAAGCTTTCTTT	CASRLGQPNTEAFF
.	.	TRBV10-3	TRBJ2-6	TGTGCCGGGGGCCAGGGAGAGTCTGGGGCCAACGTCCTGACTTTC	CAGGQGESGANVLTF
TRBD1	many	TRBV11-1	TRBJ1-5	TGTGCCAGCAGCATAGGACAGGGGTATAGCAATCAGCCCCAGCATTTT	CASSIGQGYSNQPQHF
TRBD1	few	TRBV18	TRBJ1-2	TGTGCCAGCTCAATTAGAGGGACAGATAATTATGGCTACACCTTC	CASSIRGTDNYGYTF
.	.	TRBV6-1	TRBJ1-1	TGTGCCAGCAGAGGAGGAGGACACAAAGCTTTCTTT	CASRGGGHKAFF
TRBD1	many	TRBV6-5	TRBJ2-5	TGTGCCAGCAGTTCAACGACAGGGGGGGAGACCCAGTACTTC	CASSSTTGGETQYF
.	many	TRBV4-1	TRBJ2-2	TGCGCCAGCAGCCAAGAAGTTCCCGGGGAGCTGTTTTTT	CASSQEVPGELFF
TRBD1	many	TRBV12-3/TRBV12-4	TRBJ1-1	TGTGCCAGCAGCTCTACGGGACAGGGGAACACTGAAGCTTTCTTT	CASSSTGQGNTEAFF
.	few	TRBV7-9	TRBJ1-6	TGTGCCAGCAGCGGGTGGTCAGGGGATTTAGGGTCACCCCTCCACTTT	CASSGWSGDLGSPLHF
TRBD2	few	TRBV28	TRBJ2-7	TGTGCCAGCAGAACATTGCGGGGGGGCCCTTCCTACGAGCAGTACTTC	CASRTLRGGPSYEQYF
.	many	TRBV28	TRBJ1-5	TGTGCCAGCAGGTGGATGAGGGCGGGCAATCAGCCCCAGCATTTT	CASRWMRAGNQPQHF
.	few	TRBV6-1	TRBJ2-5	TGTGCCAGCAGTGAACGGGTTGGAGAGACCCAGTACTTC	CASSERVGETQYF
TRBD1	many	TRBV3-1	TRBJ1-5	TGTGCCAGCAGCCACGGGACAGGGGCCAACAATCAGCCCCAGCATTTT	CASSHGTGANNQPQHF
.	.	TRBV7-9	TRBJ2-6	TGTGCCAGCAGCATGGGGGTGGATGGGGCCAACGTCCTGACTTTC	CASSMGVDGANVLTF
TRBD2	many	TRBV7-3	TRBJ2-2	TGTGCCAGCAGCTCCGCTAGCGGAGGAGGGACCGGGGAGCTGTTTTTT	CASSSASGGGTGELFF
.	many	TRBV6-1	TRBJ2-7	TGTGCCAGCAGCCCCCATCGGGCACAAGTTTCCTACGAGCAGTACTTC	CASSPHRAQVSYEQYF
.	once	TRBV30	TRBJ1-5	TGTGCCTGGAGTCGGGCGGTAGATCAGCCCCAGCATTTT	CAWSRAVDQPQHF
.	many	TRBV19	TRBJ1-2	TGTGCCAGTAGGGCCGACGGACTCTATGGCTACACCTTC	CASRADGLYGYTF
TRBD2	many	TRBV6-2/TRBV6-3	TRBJ2-3	TGTGCCAGCAGTTACCCCTGGGGGGGTAGCCCAGATACGCAGTATTTT	CASSYPWGGSPDTQYF
TRBD2	few	TRBV9	TRBJ2-3	TGTGCCAGCAGCCCTCGGGGGGTCACAGATACGCAGTATTTT	CASSPRGVTDTQYF
.	.	TRBV12-3/TRBV12-4	TRBJ1-1	TGTGCCAGCAGTTTAGGCGGGGGCCCCACTGAAGCTTTCTTT	CASSLGGGPTEAFF
.	.	TRBV7-7	TRBJ2-7	TGTGCTAGCAGCTTAGCGACAGGAGCCGAGCAGTACTTC	CASSLATGAEQYF
.	many	TRBV4-2	TRBJ1-6	TGTGCCAGCAGCCAAGATTGGGGGACCTATAATTCACCCCTCCACTTT	CASSQDWGTYNSPLHF
.	many	TRBV19	TRBJ1-1	TGTGCCAGTAGTAAAGGGTCCACTGAAGCTTTCTTT	CASSKGSTEAFF
.	.	TRBV7-2	TRBJ1-3	TGTGCCAGCAGCTTAGGACAGGACTCTGGAAACACCATATATTTT	CASSLGQDSGNTIYF
.	many	TRBV19	TRBJ1-1	TGTGCCAGTAGGAGGTCGGTGAACACTGAAGCTTTCTTT	CASRRSVNTEAFF
.	.	TRBV20-1	TRBJ1-2	TGCAGTGCTATATTTGGGCAGGTTGGCTATGGCTACACCTTC	CSAIFGQVGYGYTF
.	many	TRBV29-1	TRBJ2-7	TGCAGCGTTGAAGGGATTAGCGGCGACGGTATCTACGAGCAGTACTTC	CSVEGISGDGIYEQYF
TRBD2	many	TRBV20-1	TRBJ2-3	TGCAGTGCCCAAAGGACCTTTAGCGGGGGCACAGATACGCAGTATTTT	CSAQRTFSGGTDTQYF
TRBD2	.	TRBV6-1	TRBJ2-7	TGTGCCAGCACCGAGACTAGCGGGTCACCCTCCTACGAGCAGTACTTC	CASTETSGSPSYEQYF
.	many	TRBV30	TRBJ1-5	TGTGCCTGGAGTGCCCGCCTGGAGGCCCAGCATTTT	CAWSARLEAQHF
.	few	TRBV7-9	TRBJ2-7	TGTGCCAGCAGCCCCCAGGGGAACAGTTCCTACGAGCAGTACTTC	CASSPQGNSSYEQYF
.	.	TRBV18	TRBJ1-2	TGTGCCAGCTCACCAGGGACTGAATCCTATGGCTACACCTTC	CASSPGTESYGYTF
.	.	TRBV18	TRBJ2-7	TGTGCCAGCTCACCACCCAGGGCTCTCTACGAGCAGTACTTC	CASSPPRALYEQYF
TRBD2	many	TRBV20-1	TRBJ2-5	TGCAGTGCTAGAGTCTTAGCGGGAGAAGAGACCCAGTACTTC	CSARVLAGEETQYF
.	few	TRBV7-2	TRBJ1-2	TGTGCCAGCAGCGCAGGACTGAGGGGATCTGGCTACACCTTC	CASSAGLRGSGYTF
TRBD1	.	TRBV6-1	TRBJ1-5	TGTGCCAGCAGTAGGGGACAGGGGGCCATAATGAATCAGCCCCAGCATTTT	CASSRGQGAIMNQPQHF
.	.	TRBV3-1	TRBJ2-7	TGTGCCAGCAGCCAAGAAGGACAGGAGGGGCAGTACTTC	CASSQEGQEGQYF
.	few	TRBV12-3/TRBV12-4	TRBJ1-6	TGTGCCAGCAGTTTTTTAGACAGGAATAATTCACCCCTCCACTTT	CASSFLDRNNSPLHF
.	many	TRBV7-8	TRBJ2-7	TGTGCCAGCAGCTTAGATCCGACAGCCTACGAGCAGTACTTC	CASSLDPTAYEQYF
.	few	TRBV5-6	TRBJ1-2	TGTGCCAGCAGCTTGAAGGGCCTAAACTATGGCTACACCTTC	CASSLKGLNYGYTF
.	many	TRBV6-5	TRBJ2-2	TGTGCCAGCAGAGTACAGTTTACAGGCGGGGAGCTGTTTTTT	CASRVQFTGGELFF
.	few	TRBV7-9	TRBJ2-7	TGTGCCAGCAGCTTTGGCAGTGACTACGAGCAGTACTTC	CASSFGSDYEQYF